This TCR beta chain is drawn from a study of blood T cells in healthy people across ages. Next came a second PCR, run for about 7 to 12 cycles, which used a sample-barcoded 5' primer along with a J-beta primer mix. TCRdb re-derived calls from the 5' RACE reads in MiXCR, one entry per CDR3 protein. The sample shows fewer than 700,000 distinct CDR3 sequences, less than 45% of them seen only once. The CDR3 covers 16 residues. Per the germline V gene, CDR1 is SGHRS and CDR2 is YFSETQ. With V trimmed by 0 bases and J by 9 bases, 8 bases remained unmatched. Sequencing was performed on blood. The sequence came from an older man in good health. This chain connects TRBV5-1 to TRBJ2-1; 11 bases line up with TRBD2. CDR3 in amino acids: CASSLELSGRASEQFF. CDR3 bases: TGCGCCAGCAGCTTGGAGCTTAGCGGGAGGGCCAGTGAGCAGTTCTTC.